These 27 T cell receptor beta chains share one sample of origin, sequenced in a study of T cell responses to AZD1222 COVID-19 vaccine. TCRdb's table, derived via immunoSEQ multiplex PCR, lists solely in-frame clones and lacks some. Of some 90,000 clones in the sample, around 85% were seen once. The sample here was peripheral blood, taken on day 0 of AZD1222 vaccination. Receptors were obtained from an adult in good health.

The chain recombines TRBV30 with TRBJ2-5; TRBD2 agrees at 12 bases. The germline gives CDR1 GTSNPN, CDR2 SVGIG (reference sequence). There are 15 residues in the CDR3. J lost 7 bases, V lost 5 bases, and 11 bases had no gene match. The chain's CDR3 is CAWDAKGLAGGTQYF. As DNA, the CDR3 is TGTGCCTGGGACGCTAAGGGACTAGCGGGTGGGACCCAGTACTTC.

The chain recombines TRBV3-1 (or the pseudogene TRBV3-2) with TRBJ1-3; D is undetermined. The germline gives CDR1 LGHDT, CDR2 YNNKEL (reference sequence). V was pared by 1 base and J by 0 bases, with 4 bases between. This CDR3 comprises 14 residues. This CDR3 reads CASSQASSGNTIYF. The DNA for the CDR3 is TGTGCCAGCAGCCAAGCCAGCTCTGGAAACACCATATATTTT.

The chain recombines TRBV21-1 with TRBJ2-1; the D call of TRBD1 is as the table states it, not checked on the DNA. TRBV21-1 is termed a pseudogene. This CDR3 is 17 amino acids long. The CDR3 DNA is TGTGCCAGCAGCACAACCGGGACACTAAGCTCCTACAATGAGCAGTTCTTC. It translates to CASSTTGTLSSYNEQFF.

This sequence joins TRBV30 and TRBJ1-2; the D is unclear. V lost 7 bases and J lost 0, with 9 bases in between. The CDR3 has 12 amino acids. Germline V CDR1 and CDR2: GTSNPN, SVGIG (reference sequence). The CDR3 sequence: CAYSTANYGYTF. The CDR3 nucleotides are TGTGCCTACTCTACAGCTAACTATGGCTACACCTTC.

The V and J genes are TRBV2 and TRBJ1-1, with D uncertain. The V end lost 8 bases, the J end lost 1 base, and 8 bases lay between the germline ends. Germline V gene sequence: CDR1 SNHLY, CDR2 FYNNEI. CDR3 length: 12 residues. CDR3 in amino acids: CASRVQNTEAFF. In DNA form, the CDR3 reads TGTGCCAGCCGCGTCCAGAACACTGAAGCTTTCTTT.

The V and J genes are TRBV7-2 and TRBJ1-6; 9 bases fit TRBD1. Trimming at V came to 5 bases and at J to 10 bases, leaving 9 bases not matched to a gene. The CDR3 is 15 residues long. The V gene's germline CDR1 is SGHTA and CDR2 FQGNSA. CDR3 coding DNA: TGTGCCAGCAGCCCGTCGACAGGGGGAGGATCACCCCTCCACTTT. Protein: CASSPSTGGGSPLHF.

As regards this clone: A junction boundary mismatches the germline segment, possibly from a read error. The chain uses TRBV6-2 or TRBV6-3 and TRBJ2-7, with D tentatively TRBD1 (5 bases). Germline V gives CDR1 MNHEY, CDR2 SVGEGT. The CDR3 spans 14 residues. Here the CDR3 reads CASSSPTTRQPTDF. As DNA, the CDR3 is TGTGCCAGCAGTTCTCCCACTACCAGACAGCCAACGGACTTC.

The chain employs TRBV24-1 and TRBJ2-1; 10 bases are a match to TRBD1. There are 14 residues in the CDR3. J lost 6 bases, V lost 5 bases, and 3 bases had no gene match. CDR1 and CDR2 (germline): KGHDR, SFDVKD. This chain's CDR3 is CATSGQGASNEQFF. The CDR3 region has the DNA TGTGCCACCAGTGGACAGGGGGCGAGCAATGAGCAGTTCTTC.

The chain carries TRBV28 and TRBJ2-3, with 7 bases lining up with TRBD2. Germline V CDR1 and CDR2: MDHEN, SYDVKM. This CDR3 is built from 15 residues. Trimming at V came to 5 bases and at J to 3 bases, leaving 8 bases not matched to a gene. DNA for the CDR3: TGTGCCAGCAGTGAACGGGTAGCGGGTACAGATACGCAGTATTTT. Translation gives CASSERVAGTDTQYF. The full variable domain, in which reference TRBV28 and TRBJ2-3 provide the parts outside the CDR3, is DVKVTQSSRYLVKRTGEKVFLECVQDMDHENMFWYRQDPGLGLRLIYFSYDVKMKEKGDIPEGYSVSREKKERFSLILESASTNQTSMYLCASSERVAGTDTQYFGPGTRLTVL.

CDR3 coding DNA: TGTGCCAGCAGTCGCGGGGGGCTAGGTGAGCAGTTCTTC. Translating gives CASSRGGLGEQFF. J is TRBJ2-1 and V is TRBV2; 8 nucleotides match TRBD2. In germline, CDR1 is SNHLY, CDR2 FYNNEI. CDR3 length: 13 residues. With 5 bases clipped from V and 9 bases from J, the junction kept 6 bases outside the gene matches. Full variable domain (outside the CDR3, taken from reference TRBV2 and TRBJ2-1): EPEVTQTPSHQVTQMGQEVILRCVPISNHLYFYWYRQILGQKVEFLVSFYNNEISEKSEIFDDQFSVERPDGSNFTLKIRSTKLEDSAMYFCASSRGGLGEQFFGPGTRLTVL.

This rearrangement joins TRBV9 to TRBJ2-3; TRBD2 agrees at 10 bases. Unmatched junction bases numbered 11, after V lost 2 bases and J lost 2 bases. The germline CDR1 and CDR2 sequences are SGDLS and YYNGEE. The CDR3 length is 18 residues. The CDR3: CASSVRPTSGPFTDTQYF. CDR3 DNA sequence: TGTGCCAGCAGCGTCCGACCGACTAGCGGGCCCTTCACAGATACGCAGTATTTT.

The chain combines TRBV20-1 with TRBJ2-7; D gene ambiguous. The CDR3 runs 15 residues. Deletions cut 3 bases from V and 2 bases from J, with 17 bases between. Germline V gene sequence: CDR1 DFQATT, CDR2 SNEGSKA (reference sequence). This chain's CDR3 is CSASLHLLPTYEQYF. The CDR3 coding sequence is TGCAGTGCTAGTTTACATCTTCTACCCACCTACGAGCAGTACTTC.

The table lists this clone with a few counts. The V gene is TRBV6-5, the J gene TRBJ1-4; 8 positions agree with TRBD1. After removal of 6 bases from V and 4 bases from J, the junction contained 7 bases not matched to a gene. CDR3 length: 15 amino acids. CDR1 and CDR2 (germline): MNHEY, SVGAGI. CDR3 residues: CASRGQGQVNEKLFF. CDR3 nucleotide sequence: TGTGCCAGCAGGGGCCAGGGACAGGTTAATGAAAAACTGTTTTTT.

The chain combines TRBV18 with TRBJ2-2; 10 positions match TRBD1. Germline V gene data show CDR1 as KGHSH and CDR2 as LQKENI. After removal of 8 bases from V and 4 bases from J, the junction contained 7 bases not matched to a gene. The CDR3 sequence is 15 residues long. CDR3: CASTKTGGLTGELFF. The CDR3 DNA is TGTGCCAGCACGAAGACAGGGGGCCTCACCGGGGAGCTGTTTTTT. Drawing the rest from reference TRBV18 and TRBJ2-2, the complete variable domain is NAGVMQNPRHLVRRRGQEARLRCSPMKGHSHVYWYRQLPEEGLKFMVYLQKENIIDESGMPKERFSAEFPKEGPSILRIQQVVRGDSAAYFCASTKTGGLTGELFFGEGSRLTVL.

This chain connects TRBV7-3 to TRBJ2-7, with 14 bases fitting TRBD2. Germline CDR1 is SGHTA and CDR2 is FQGTGA. J gave up 6 bases and V 5 bases, and 9 bases lay outside the gene matches. CDR3 length: 16 residues. CDR3 in amino acids: CASSPEGTSGGIEQYF. Here the CDR3 DNA reads TGTGCCAGCAGCCCCGAGGGGACTAGCGGGGGCATCGAGCAGTACTTC.

This chain joins TRBV30 and TRBJ2-7, with D maybe TRBD1 (5 bases). CDR1 GTSNPN and CDR2 SVGIG come from the germline V gene (reference sequence). The CDR3 spans 11 residues. V shed 3 bases and J shed 9 bases, with 12 bases lying between them. For the CDR3, the DNA is TGTGCCTGGAGCAAGGGGATCCGGCAGTACTTC. Translating it yields CAWSKGIRQYF.

In this sample, this clone turned up many times. The gene calls are TRBV11-2 and TRBJ2-7; tentative D call: TRBD1 (5 bases). Deletions cut 2 bases from V and 3 bases from J, with 14 bases between. This CDR3 is built from 15 residues. CDR1 and CDR2 from the germline V gene are SGHAT and FQNNGV. The CDR3 spells CASSLLSRVDYEQYF. CDR3 nucleotide sequence: TGTGCCAGCAGCTTATTGTCCAGGGTGGACTACGAGCAGTACTTC.

The V and J genes are TRBV21-1 and TRBJ1-5; the table's D call TRBD1 went unverified against the DNA. TRBV21-1 is termed a pseudogene. The CDR3 totals 18 residues. The CDR3, as DNA: TGTGCCAGCGCGGAAGGGACAGGGGGTCTTAATAGCAATCAGCCCCAGCATTTT. As protein: CASAEGTGGLNSNQPQHF.

This clone has only one observation. This chain connects TRBV9 to TRBJ2-1; 9 bases fit TRBD1. Germline lookup yields CDR1 SGDLS and CDR2 YYNGEE. The CDR3 sequence is 14 residues long. After removal of 0 bases from V and 7 bases from J, the junction contained 2 bases not matched to a gene. The CDR3 loop reads CASSVEGTGNEQFF. DNA for the CDR3: TGTGCCAGCAGCGTAGAAGGGACAGGGAATGAGCAGTTCTTC.

The rearrangement joins TRBV29-1 to TRBJ2-7; possibly TRBD2 for D (6 bases). Looked up from germline, CDR1 is SQVTM and CDR2 is ANQGSEA. Between the trimmed V and J ends, which lost 6 bases and 3 bases, there was a span of 12 bases. This CDR3 region has 12 residues. Here the CDR3 reads CSVAGQGYEQYF. CDR3 DNA: TGCAGCGTAGCGGGCCAGGGCTACGAGCAGTACTTC.

The chain uses TRBV5-1 and TRBJ2-1; no reliable D call. V was clipped by 2 bases and J by 7 bases, with 7 bases between them. The germline CDR1 and CDR2 sequences are SGHRS and YFSETQ. This CDR3 contains 12 residues. Here the CDR3 DNA reads TGCGCCAGCAGCTTAACTCTGAATGAGCAGTTCTTC. This translates into CASSLTLNEQFF.

The chain links TRBV25-1 to TRBJ2-7, with D maybe TRBD1 (6 bases). CDR1 is MGHDK, CDR2 SYGVNS, per germline. V shed 5 bases and J shed 2 bases, with 13 bases lying between them. CDR3 length equals 14 residues. The DNA for the CDR3 is TGTGCCAGCAGTCCCCGGGACACACCCTACGAGCAGTACTTC. Amino acids: CASSPRDTPYEQYF.

The chain is built from TRBV27 and TRBJ2-5, with TRBD1 matching over 7 bases. Trimming removed 4 bases from V and 5 bases from J; junction bases left unmatched: 7. The CDR3 has 14 residues. In germline, CDR1 is MNHEY, CDR2 SMNVEV (reference sequence). The CDR3 spells CASSSHRGSETQYF. CDR3 sequence (DNA): TGTGCCAGCAGTTCACACAGGGGATCCGAGACCCAGTACTTC.

The rearrangement uses TRBV15 and TRBJ2-1; 13 bases map to TRBD2. V shed 6 bases and J 9 bases; nucleotides not matched to a gene: 14. This CDR3 spans 17 amino acids. The germline V gene has CDR1 LNHNV and CDR2 YYDKDF (reference sequence). DNA for the CDR3: TGTGCCACCAGTTACGAGCCGGGGGGACTAGCGGGATCTGAGCAGTTCTTC. Amino acid sequence: CATSYEPGGLAGSEQFF.

The chain has TRBV24-1 and TRBJ1-4, with TRBD1 matching over 7 bases. The CDR3 is made up of 15 amino acids. V trimming: 2 bases; J trimming: 5 bases; junction bases outside the gene matches: 4. Germline CDR1 and CDR2: KGHDR and SFDVKD. The CDR3 sequence is CATSDSGQLNEKLFF. For the CDR3, the DNA is TGTGCCACCAGTGATTCGGGACAGTTAAATGAAAAACTGTTTTTT.

The rearrangement links TRBV19 to TRBJ2-3, with no clear D. V was shortened by 4 bases and J by 6 bases, with 11 bases between the two germline ends. The CDR3 is 13 amino acids. Germline CDR1 is LNHDA and CDR2 is SQIVND (reference sequence). The CDR3 protein is CASSSGAGDTQYF. The CDR3 bases are TGTGCCAGTAGTAGCGGAGCTGGGGATACGCAGTATTTT.

The chain joins TRBV10-3 to TRBJ1-1; D is perhaps TRBD1 (6 bases). V was cut by 2 bases and J by 5 bases, with 9 bases left in between. There are 13 residues in the CDR3. Germline V CDR1 and CDR2: ENHRY, SYGVKD. Here the CDR3 DNA reads TGTGCCATCAGTGAGGGAACAGGGACTGAAGCTTTCTTT. It yields the protein CAISEGTGTEAFF.